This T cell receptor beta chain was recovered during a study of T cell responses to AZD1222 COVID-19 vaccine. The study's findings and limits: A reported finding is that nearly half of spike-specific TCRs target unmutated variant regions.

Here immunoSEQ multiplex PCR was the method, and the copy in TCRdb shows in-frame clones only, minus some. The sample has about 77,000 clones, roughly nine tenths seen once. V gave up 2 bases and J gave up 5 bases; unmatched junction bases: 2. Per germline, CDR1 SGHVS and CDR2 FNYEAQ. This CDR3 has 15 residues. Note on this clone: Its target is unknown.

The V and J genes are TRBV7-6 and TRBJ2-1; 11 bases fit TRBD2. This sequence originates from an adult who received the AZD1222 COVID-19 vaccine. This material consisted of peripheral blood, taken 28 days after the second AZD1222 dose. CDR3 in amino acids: CASSLYSGRDNEQFF. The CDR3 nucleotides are TGTGCCAGCAGCTTATATAGCGGGAGGGACAATGAGCAGTTCTTC.